This TCR beta chain was obtained from a study of regulatory T cells in long-lasting Graves disease. Study conclusions and caveats: Those with persistent Graves' had less TCR diversity than newly diagnosed patients.

Time point of the sample: newly diagnosed GD, antithyroid drugs for less than 3 months. PBMC RNA was the source of the TCR library. Guidelines of the American Thyroid Association were used to diagnose Graves' disease. An endocrinology unit in Xi'an, China, supplied the patients. For TCR beta, libraries came from iRepertoire HTBI primers and Arm-PCR of CDR3 regions. Each CDR3 protein is one row after TCRdb ran MiXCR on the multiplex PCR reads. This sample carries 680,000 or so distinct CDR3 sequences, about 15% of them seen once, and the ten largest clones take more than 15%. The CDR3 has 14 residues. V was trimmed by 3 bases and J by 2 bases, leaving 9 bases between them. This clonotype was picked up many times. Its antigen is unidentified. The same data also went into a second study, on T cells in Graves' hyperthyroidism and ophthalmopathy.

The clonotype was recovered from a woman in her thirties with Graves disease. The chain has TRBV12-3 or TRBV12-4 and TRBJ2-3; no clear D gene. The specimen was peripheral blood mononuclear cells (PBMCs), collected at new diagnosis, from a patient treated with antithyroid drugs. The CDR3 sequence is CASSFWGYTDTQYF. CDR3 nucleotide sequence: TGTGCCAGCAGTTTTTGGGGATACACAGATACGCAGTATTTT.